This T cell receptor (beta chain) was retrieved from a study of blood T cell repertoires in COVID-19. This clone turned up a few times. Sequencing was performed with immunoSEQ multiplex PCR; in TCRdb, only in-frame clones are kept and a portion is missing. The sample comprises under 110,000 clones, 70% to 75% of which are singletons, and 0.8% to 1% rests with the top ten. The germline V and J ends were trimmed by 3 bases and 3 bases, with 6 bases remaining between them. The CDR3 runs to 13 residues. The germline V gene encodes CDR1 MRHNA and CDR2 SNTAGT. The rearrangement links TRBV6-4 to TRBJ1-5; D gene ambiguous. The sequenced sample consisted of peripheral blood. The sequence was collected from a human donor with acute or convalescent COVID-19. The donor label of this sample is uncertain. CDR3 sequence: CASSEAPNQPQHF. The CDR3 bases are TGTGCCAGCAGTGAGGCACCCAATCAGCCCCAGCATTTT.